The entry below gives a single T cell receptor (beta chain) sequence along with its context. The data were obtained in a study of blood T cells in healthy people across ages. The V gene's germline CDR1 is LGHNA and CDR2 YNFKEQ. With 1 base removed from V and 4 bases from J, the gap between germline ends came to 13 bases. CDR3 length equals 15 residues. It was with a sample-barcoded 5' primer and a J-beta primer mix that a second PCR of roughly 6 to 12 cycles was run. No fewer than 2.5 million CDR3-containing paired-end reads came from each sample. TCRdb called the 5' RACE reads again in MiXCR, with one record for every CDR3 protein. The sample has about 1.8 million distinct CDR3 sequences, approximately 50% seen once.

This TCR was recovered from a woman between 40 and 55 years old in good health. The sequenced sample consisted of blood. V is TRBV4-2 and J is TRBJ1-1, with D possibly being TRBD1 (5 bases). CDR3 in DNA: TGTGCCAGCAGCCAAGTAATGGGGGGGTTCACTGAAGCTTTCTTT. The encoded protein is CASSQVMGGFTEAFF.